The T cell receptor (beta chain) under discussion was sequenced for a study of T-cell memory formation after mild COVID-19 (dated by TCRdb to the early 2020s). Background on the whole study: TCR sequence clusters from the two donors were largely donor specific. T-cell clones expanding and contracting after mild COVID-19 in a couple of donors were tracked by longitudinal TCRalpha and TCRbeta repertoire sequencing. The cohort comprised two young, previously healthy adult volunteers, one female and one male. Summary of the overall study and its limitations: Contracting CD4+ clones were located mainly in the CM and EM memory subsets, whereas CD8+ clones were found to be enriched in EMRA. Clones contracting from day 15 to 85 had balanced CD4/CD8 phenotypes, while a second wave expanding from day 15 to 37 was biased towards CD4+. The study covered only a couple of mild cases, and larger cohorts including severe cases with pre-infection samples were considered necessary. SARS-CoV-2 specificity of the second-wave clones peaking on day 37 was not confirmed. Some responding clones were detected in pre-infection memory, which suggested that pre-existing cross-reactive memory T cells had joined the SARS-CoV-2 response.

Sequencer: Illumina NovaSeq 6000. cDNA libraries for TCRalpha and TCRbeta were prepared by 5'RACE using constant-segment primers, with sample barcodes and unique molecular identifiers added. RNA was extracted from every sample with Trizol reagent. Amplification of the libraries took two PCR steps, and the second step added a second sample barcode plus Illumina TruSeq adapters. Sequencing of the libraries was done on an Illumina NovaSeq, producing 2 x 150 bp paired-end reads. As for the authors' bioinformatics: The reads were demultiplexed and collapsed into UMI-guided consensus sequences using migec v1.2.7. Using mixcr v2.1.11, UMI consensuses were aligned to TRA and TRB V and J templates and then assembled into clonotypes. Clonotypes were classified as expanded or contracted when called significant by both edgeR and NoisET, with noise models trained on biological replicates. For edgeR calls, a false discovery rate-adjusted p below 0.01 and a log2 fold-change threshold of 1 were applied. As an exploratory analysis of dynamics, max-normalized trajectories of the 1000 most abundant clonotypes were examined with PCA combined with hierarchical clustering. Each responding clone was given a CD4 or CD8 phenotype based on the CD4+ and CD8+ repertoires, which had been sequenced separately. The raw public data were reprocessed by TCRdb itself: fastp quality trimming at Q25, MiXCR clonotype calling, in-frame beta chains only. CDR3 protein sequences are deduplicated, and each keeps its most common genes and DNA. For this entry, the V and J calls and clone size follow TCRdb and not the study's own pipeline. The sample table lists around 55,000 distinct CDR3 sequences, roughly 9.5% of them with a count of one. The ten largest make up less than 1.5% of the sample.

CDR1 and CDR2 are drawn from the germline V gene: MGHRA, YSYEKL. The junction shows trimming of 1 base on V and 3 bases on J, and the gene matches do not reach 4 bases of it. The CDR3 holds 15 amino acids from the cysteine to the phenylalanine. Of all the DNA, just the CDR3 is kept, 45 bases in frame from base 1. PBMCs were isolated by Ficoll-Paque density gradient centrifugation. On this clonotype: It lacks a known antigen. No base quality values were provided; no much bigger clone lies one nucleotide off.

The material sequenced was PBMCs or a T cell subset sorted from them (not recorded which). This clonotype was obtained from a man between 18 and 29 years old who had mild COVID-19 (a few samples of this study predate the infection). The sample titles of this study are shuffled in the database, so cell type and time point are left out; the donor was told from shared clones. The chain employs TRBV4-1 and TRBJ2-7, with 9 bases in between that match TRBD1. The CDR3 region: CASSQGDRDHYEQYF. The DNA reads as follows: TGCGCCAGCAGCCAAGGGGACAGGGACCACTACGAGCAGTACTTC.